This TCR beta chain emerged from a study of T cells in Graves' hyperthyroidism and ophthalmopathy. Study outcomes and limitations: Most expanded thyroid clonotypes above 0.001 also appeared in blood.

The CDR3 loop spans 16 amino acids. The V segment lost 5 bases and the J segment 3 bases; nucleotides outside the gene matches: 10. Germline assignment: CDR1 MNHNS and CDR2 SASEGT. Patients counted as stable if ophthalmopathy did not develop within 18 months. Exclusion followed for patients with uncontrolled infection, other autoimmune disease, pregnancy or lactation. Concerning this clonotype: Its target is not known.

Amplification yielded TCR beta CDR3 regions, with RNA transcripts as the source. When the TCR CDR3 underwent first-round RT-PCR, the HTBI primer set was used. TCRdb redid the calling of the multiplex PCR reads with MiXCR, one entry per CDR3 protein. Of about 740,000 distinct CDR3 sequences listed, approximately 15% are singletons. The chain employs TRBV6-1 and TRBJ2-3, with TRBD1 matching 8 bases. Source material: blood. The sequence was obtained from a woman aged 18-30 years with Graves' hyperthyroidism. CDR3 DNA sequence: TGTGCCAGCAGTATTTACAGGGGGTCGAGGACAGATACGCAGTATTTT. This encodes CASSIYRGSRTDTQYF.